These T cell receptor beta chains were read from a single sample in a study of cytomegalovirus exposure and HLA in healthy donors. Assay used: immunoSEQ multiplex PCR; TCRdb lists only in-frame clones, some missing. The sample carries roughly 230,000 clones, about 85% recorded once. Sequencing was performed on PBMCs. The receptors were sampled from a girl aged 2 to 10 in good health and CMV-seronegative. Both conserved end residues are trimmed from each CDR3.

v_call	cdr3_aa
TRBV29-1	SVDRGKRYNEQF
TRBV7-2	ASSLGLAGRTDTQY
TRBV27	ASAGWTSTDTQY
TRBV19	ASSTPGEETQY
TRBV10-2	ASSRTSGSSYNEQF
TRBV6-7	ANHQGSDYGYT
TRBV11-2	ASSLLGLAGY
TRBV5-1	ASSSTGGLGYT
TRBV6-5	ASSPGRGIYNEQF
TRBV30	AWSAGQAVYNEQF
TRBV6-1	ASREQGYSNQPQH
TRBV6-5	ASSYSGGRTHNEQF
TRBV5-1	ASSLGGLAGADTQY
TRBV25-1	ASSSRRGFPEAF
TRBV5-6	ASSLVASLDTQY
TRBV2	ASSEKLRGSNQPQH
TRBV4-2	ASSPLAGGRTYDEQF
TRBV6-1	ASSGQGGNQPQH
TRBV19	ASSISNYGYT
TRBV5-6	ASSFFYRTSGRTLETQY
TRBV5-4	ASSLFSSGNTIY
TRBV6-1	ASSEEGISNQPQH
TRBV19	ASSIVAGGPTDTQY
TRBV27	ASSPSSYEQY
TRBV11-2	ASSARYSGQGEAF
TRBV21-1	ASSKGTGGYSNQPQH
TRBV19	ASTPGDNEQF
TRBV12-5	ASGLALGQGSYEQY
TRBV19	ASSIVYRVSGANVLT
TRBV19	ASSITFTDRGSSYEQY
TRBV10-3	AISLTSGQETQY
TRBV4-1	ASSQDSGSNNEQF
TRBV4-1	ASSQEAVPGRRAYGYT
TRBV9	ASSVGDRGNSPLH
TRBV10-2	ASRSPGGRANEQF
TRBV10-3	AISEDRWGDGYT
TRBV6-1	ASSEETSGSYEQY
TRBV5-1	ASSSDRGAGELF
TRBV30	AWSVGAVPAYEQY
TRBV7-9	ASSISTGGTQY
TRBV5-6	ASSLDFLDTDTQY
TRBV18	ASSQLPGQGAEAF
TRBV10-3	AIRGGAGAGPSSYEQY
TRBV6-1	ATKWGGATQETQY
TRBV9	ASSGQGNQPQH
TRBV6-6	ASSHLASGTYEQY
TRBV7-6	ASSSQGWKEAF
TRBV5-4	ASSWTGGRGGYT
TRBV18	ASSREGLVVTDTQY
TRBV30	AWGTGGKSPLH
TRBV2	ASSRQGDQPQH
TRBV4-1	ASSQAFPGQGYEQY
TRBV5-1	ASSFWSGSGETQY
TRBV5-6	ASSAGLAGGLYEQY
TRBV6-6	ASSRVSNTEAF
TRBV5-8	ASRRGRDGSNQPQH
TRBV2	ASSEPGLTNEKLF
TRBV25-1	ASSEWGTGDTDTQY
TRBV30	AWSPRTPSYGTQY
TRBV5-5	ASSPSSYEQY